These 21 T cell receptor beta chains share one sample of origin, sequenced in a study of blood T cell repertoires in COVID-19. Sequenced by immunoSEQ multiplex PCR; TCRdb stores in-frame clones only, minus some. The repertoire holds some 130,000 clones, with about nine tenths as singletons. The specimen was peripheral blood. Every receptor here comes from a woman between 65 and 79 years old with COVID-19, enrolled during active disease.

The CDR3 sequence is CASRRDSSYEQYF. CDR3 DNA sequence: TGTGCCAGCAGACGGGACAGCTCCTACGAGCAGTACTTC. V usage is TRBV2 and J usage is TRBJ2-7, with 7 bases that match TRBD1. Germline values: CDR1 SNHLY, CDR2 FYNNEI. J lost 0 bases, V lost 6 bases, and 2 bases had no gene match. This CDR3 spans 13 amino acids.

This sequence joins TRBV6-5 and TRBJ1-2; D is ambiguous. Looked up from germline, CDR1 is MNHEY and CDR2 is SVGAGI. V was cut by 2 bases and J by 0 bases, with 4 bases left in between. This CDR3 comprises 13 residues. This CDR3 is CASSYLANYGYTF. Here the CDR3 DNA reads TGTGCCAGCAGTTACCTTGCTAACTATGGCTACACCTTC.

The chain joins TRBV4-1 to TRBJ2-7; D possibly corresponds to TRBD2 (7 bases). CDR3 size: 14 residues. V was cut by 6 bases and J by 3 bases, with 15 bases left in between. In germline, CDR1 is MGHRA, CDR2 YSYEKL. DNA for the CDR3: TGCGCCAGCAGTAGTGGGGGGGCCAACTACGAGCAGTACTTC. This encodes CASSSGGANYEQYF.

The chain couples TRBV11-3 to TRBJ2-2, with unresolved D. Between the trimmed V and J ends, which lost 6 bases and 5 bases, there was a span of 10 bases. Germline loops: CDR1 SGHNT, CDR2 YENEEA. The CDR3 runs to 13 residues. CDR3: CASSRRGTGELFF. The CDR3 bases are TGTGCCAGCAGTAGAAGAGGTACCGGGGAGCTGTTTTTT.

The chain joins TRBV10-3 to TRBJ1-6; no reliable D call. Germline CDR1 reads ENHRY; CDR2 reads SYGVKD. V was clipped by 7 bases and J by 0 bases, with 7 bases between them. This CDR3 is 14 amino acids long. The CDR3 coding sequence is TGTGCCATCAACGACAACTCCTATAATTCACCCCTCCACTTT. Amino acid sequence: CAINDNSYNSPLHF.

The chain uses TRBV29-1 and TRBJ1-1, with TRBD1 identical over 8 bases. The germline gives CDR1 SQVTM, CDR2 ANQGSEA. This CDR3 has 14 amino acids. J lost 4 bases, V lost 4 bases, and 8 bases had no gene match. The CDR3 here is CSVARYGQGTEAFF. CDR3 in DNA: TGCAGCGTTGCACGATACGGACAGGGCACTGAAGCTTTCTTT.

The chain carries TRBV6-5 and TRBJ1-5; D possibly corresponds to TRBD1 (5 bases). Germline CDR1 reads MNHEY; CDR2 reads SVGAGI. The V gene lost 11 bases and the J gene lost 7 bases, with 18 bases spanning the gap. This CDR3 has 13 residues. The CDR3 DNA reads as TGTGCCGCCCAGGGTCTCGTGGAACAGCCCCAGCATTTT. Its protein product is CAAQGLVEQPQHF.

The V and J genes are TRBV2 and TRBJ1-3, with D uncertain. V dropped 0 bases and J dropped 8 bases, with 8 bases sitting between them. Germline V gives CDR1 SNHLY, CDR2 FYNNEI. The CDR3 runs to 13 residues. The CDR3 region has the DNA TGTGCCAGCAGTGAAGCGCTTTCGGACACCATATATTTT. Amino acid sequence: CASSEALSDTIYF.

This chain connects TRBV18 to TRBJ2-5; no reliable D call. The ends were cut back, 0 bases at V and 1 base at J, with 6 bases in the middle. The CDR3 totals 14 residues. The germline V gene encodes CDR1 KGHSH and CDR2 LQKENI. The CDR3 spells CASSPPSRQETQYF. The CDR3 bases are TGTGCCAGCTCACCACCTTCTCGCCAAGAGACCCAGTACTTC.

The rearrangement links TRBV6-5 to TRBJ1-1; D not resolved. V lost 5 bases to trimming and J lost 1 base, with 8 bases between them. CDR1 is MNHEY, CDR2 SVGAGI, per germline. This CDR3 comprises 13 residues. CDR3 in DNA: TGTGCCAGCAGTCTTCGGAGGAACACTGAAGCTTTCTTT. Translating gives CASSLRRNTEAFF.

The table lists this clone with a count of one. V and J are TRBV27 and TRBJ2-1; TRBD2 agrees at 8 bases. Germline CDR1 reads MNHEY; CDR2 reads SMNVEV (reference sequence). With 0 bases clipped from V and 4 bases from J, the junction kept 2 bases outside the gene matches. The CDR3 loop spans 15 amino acids. The CDR3 DNA follows: TGTGCCAGCAGTTTATCCCAGCGGGGGTACAATGAGCAGTTCTTC. Amino acids: CASSLSQRGYNEQFF.

The chain employs TRBV27 and TRBJ1-1; D perhaps matches TRBD1 (5 bases). Germline CDR1 reads MNHEY; CDR2 reads SMNVEV (reference sequence). Trimming removed 1 base from V and 3 bases from J, with 6 bases in between. The CDR3 is made up of 13 amino acids. The CDR3 loop is CASSLWGDTEAFF. In DNA form, the CDR3 reads TGTGCCAGCAGTTTATGGGGGGACACTGAAGCTTTCTTT.

This chain uses TRBV7-9 with TRBJ2-7, with 9 bases aligning to TRBD1. Germline V lookup: CDR1 SEHNR, CDR2 FQNEAQ (reference sequence). The CDR3 sequence is 15 residues long. V trimming: 5 bases; J trimming: 3 bases; junction bases outside the gene matches: 8. DNA for the CDR3: TGTGCCAGCAGCGGGGGACAGGGAAAATACTACGAGCAGTACTTC. Encoded protein: CASSGGQGKYYEQYF.

This chain connects TRBV9 to TRBJ2-2; tentatively, D is TRBD2 (6 bases). Per the germline V gene, CDR1 is SGDLS and CDR2 is YYNGEE. The V end lost 4 bases, the J end lost 1 base, and 17 bases lay between the germline ends. This CDR3 spans 17 amino acids. The CDR3 loop reads CASSPRLGGENTGELFF. The DNA for the CDR3 is TGTGCCAGCAGCCCCCGCTTGGGGGGTGAGAACACCGGGGAGCTGTTTTTT. The full variable domain, its missing parts supplied by reference TRBV9 and TRBJ2-2, is DSGVTQTPKHLITATGQRVTLRCSPRSGDLSVYWYQQSLDQGLQFLIQYYNGEERAKGNILERFSAQQFPDLHSELNLSSLELGDSALYFCASSPRLGGENTGELFFGEGSRLTVL.

CDR3 bases: TGTGCCAGCAACCGAAAAGGGGGAACTGAAGCTTTCTTT. It translates to CASNRKGGTEAFF. The chain joins TRBV6-5 to TRBJ1-1; maybe TRBD1 (6 bases). Trimming stripped 7 bases from V and 5 bases from J, with 14 bases between. From germline, CDR1 is MNHEY and CDR2 SVGAGI. The CDR3 is 13 amino acids.

The CDR3 DNA sequence: TGTGCCAGCAGCTTAGGGCGGCGGGCACCCTACAATGAGCAGTTCTTC. It specifies CASSLGRRAPYNEQFF. The chain couples TRBV7-3 to TRBJ2-1; D might be TRBD2 (5 bases). V lost 2 bases and J lost 2, with 13 bases in between. This CDR3 is 16 amino acids long. Germline V gene sequence: CDR1 SGHTA, CDR2 FQGTGA.

The rearrangement uses TRBV12-5 and TRBJ2-2; the match to TRBD1 covers 9 bases. Germline values: CDR1 LGHNT, CDR2 FRNRAP. The J segment lost 4 bases and the V segment lost 4 bases, leaving 4 bases of the junction unmatched. There are 15 residues in the CDR3. The CDR3 bases are TGTGCTAGTGGTTCAGGACAGGGGACCACCGGGGAGCTGTTTTTT. This sequence encodes CASGSGQGTTGELFF.

V is TRBV11-2 and J is TRBJ2-1; D uncertain. The CDR3 runs to 12 residues. V lost 3 bases and J 10 bases, leaving 10 bases between the germline ends. Germline V gene data show CDR1 as SGHAT and CDR2 as FQNNGV. The CDR3 protein is CASSFRRIEQFF. The CDR3 DNA sequence: TGTGCCAGCAGCTTCCGGCGGATCGAGCAGTTCTTC.

V and J are TRBV6-1 and TRBJ2-3; TRBD2 aligns across 8 bases. J was trimmed by 1 base and V by 1 base; bases with no gene match: 4. Germline assignment: CDR1 MNHNS and CDR2 SASEGT. The CDR3 length is 16 residues. CDR3 DNA sequence: TGTGCCAGCAGTGAAGACGGGAGGGGGGGCACAGATACGCAGTATTTT. Amino acid sequence: CASSEDGRGGTDTQYF.

The DNA for the CDR3 is TGTGCCAGCAGCGCTCTGACAGGCAGAACAACTGAAGCTTTCTTT. Amino acid sequence: CASSALTGRTTEAFF. V is TRBV11-2 and J is TRBJ1-1, with TRBD1 as a possible D gene (6 bases). The CDR3 has 15 residues. Germline-derived CDR1 and CDR2 are SGHAT and FQNNGV. The V end lost 5 bases, the J end lost 5 bases, and 18 bases lay between the germline ends.

The chain carries TRBV10-2 and TRBJ2-5, with D possibly being TRBD2 (6 bases). Germline V gene sequence: CDR1 WSHSY, CDR2 SAAADI. The CDR3 extends over 13 amino acids. Trimming shortened V by 7 bases and J by 7 bases, and 16 bases separated the two germline ends. CDR3 sequence: CASTRTEGGTQYF. The CDR3 nucleotides are TGCGCCAGCACGAGGACGGAGGGTGGGACCCAGTACTTC.